The sequence of this TCR beta chain was determined in a study of PD-1 blockade in mismatch repair-deficient tumors. Documented time point: roughly ten-day in vitro stimulation with candidate neoantigen peptide 4. TCRs were sequenced from a few patients responding to pembrolizumab. Each of roughly seven ELISpot-reactive candidate peptides was used for roughly 10-day stimulation. Clones were read by immunoSEQ multiplex PCR, and TCRdb kept only the in-frame ones, dropping some. This sample has more than 12,000 clones, with under 90% found just once. V shed 2 bases and J shed 2 bases, with 6 bases lying between them. The CDR3 is 13 residues long. Germline CDR1 is SGHTA and CDR2 is FQGTGA. With respect to this clone: Antigen specificity is unknown.

This receptor was obtained from an adult with mismatch repair-deficient cancer. The sequencing used cells cultured in vitro, collected from a patient treated with pembrolizumab. The rearrangement links TRBV7-3 to TRBJ1-1; no firm D call. The CDR3 coding sequence is TGTGCCAGCAGCTTATGGGGTAACACTGAAGCTTTCTTT. Translating gives CASSLWGNTEAFF. Together with reference TRBV7-3 and TRBJ1-1, the CDR3 gives the full variable domain: GAGVSQTPSNKVTEKGKYVELRCDPISGHTALYWYRQSLGQGPEFLIYFQGTGAADDSGLPNDRFFAVRPEGSVSTLKIQRTERGDSAVYLCASSLWGNTEAFFGQGTRLTVV.